A single T cell receptor beta chain is shown here with its context. The antigen remains undetermined. The data are from a study of PD-1 blockade in classical Hodgkin lymphoma. Study results and caveats: Whatever underlies the repertoire differences (possibly disease activity or prior therapy) remains undefined. Reported baseline diversity: healthy donors highest, relapsed/refractory patients lowest. Prior to therapy, complete responders displayed diversity much like that of newly diagnosed patients. A significant rise in TCR diversity by C4D1 was seen for CD4+ but not CD8+ cells.

The assay was immunoSEQ multiplex PCR, and TCRdb's table has in-frame clones only and misses some. The sample shows about 40,000 clones, around 87% of them seen only once. All patients relapsed after autologous stem cell transplantation, and brentuximab vedotin exposure varied. In germline, CDR1 is MNHEY, CDR2 SMNVEV (reference sequence). The CDR3 length is 17 residues. Trimming shortened V by 2 bases and J by 5 bases, and 21 bases separated the two germline ends. The receptor comes from a human donor with classical Hodgkin lymphoma. The rearrangement joins TRBV27 to TRBJ1-2, with D unclear. The input for sequencing was peripheral blood mononuclear cells (PBMCs), taken at baseline. The CDR3 nucleotides read TGTGCCAGCAGTTTAGCCCCCTTACTTATCCAGATATATGGCTACACCTTC. Protein product: CASSLAPLLIQIYGYTF.